The rows below give T cell receptor beta chains drawn from one sample of a study of blood T cells in healthy people across ages. Via MiXCR, TCRdb re-called the 5' RACE reads, giving one row per CDR3 protein. The sample comprises some 1.5 million distinct CDR3 sequences, approximately 43% of which are singletons, and more than 4% rests with the top ten. Material: blood. All receptors derive from a young woman in good health. Each CDR3 is given with its conserved first and last residue. The D gene is left open where the match is weak. Clone size is given for some rows only: seen once, a few or many times, or a class if the clone is expanded.

V	D	J	size	DNA	CDR3
TRBV9	TRBD1	TRBJ1-5	once	TGTACCAGCAGCTTCACGGGACAGGGCGGACAGCCCCAGCATTTT	CTSSFTGQGGQPQHF
TRBV28	-	TRBJ2-3	-	TGTGCCAGCAGTTTAGTAGGGCTATTTAGCACAGATACGCAGTATTTT	CASSLVGLFSTDTQYF
TRBV7-9	TRBD1	TRBJ2-7	-	TGTGCCAGCAGCTTCGGGACAGGGACTGGCGGGCCTACCTACGAGCAGTACTTC	CASSFGTGTGGPTYEQYF
TRBV5-1	-	TRBJ2-5	-	TGCGCCAGCAGCTTGGTGGCCACAGGGAAAGAGACCCAGTACTTC	CASSLVATGKETQYF
TRBV6-2/TRBV6-3	TRBD1	TRBJ2-7	-	TGTGCCAGCAGTTCCGGGACAGGGGGCGAGCAGTACTTC	CASSSGTGGEQYF
TRBV20-1	TRBD2	TRBJ2-3	few	TGCAGTGTACTAGCGGGAGGGAAAGATACGCAGTATTTT	CSVLAGGKDTQYF
TRBV7-2	-	TRBJ1-5	-	TGTGCCAGCAGTTCCCGGGGCACCTCGATCAGGACCCAGCATTTT	CASSSRGTSIRTQHF
TRBV20-1	-	TRBJ2-3	-	TGCAGTGCTAGAGATTTAGGGACAGATACGCAGTATTTT	CSARDLGTDTQYF
TRBV4-3	TRBD2	TRBJ2-7	-	TGCGCCAGCAGCCAAGTTGATAGCGGGGGGGCGACCTACGAGCAGTACTTC	CASSQVDSGGATYEQYF
TRBV12-3/TRBV12-4	TRBD1	TRBJ1-2	few	TGTGCCAGCAGCATACCGGGACAGGGGAACTATGGCTACACCTTC	CASSIPGQGNYGYTF
TRBV12-3/TRBV12-4	-	TRBJ2-1	few	TGTGCCAGCAGTTTATTAGGGTCGGACTATGAGCAGTTCTTC	CASSLLGSDYEQFF
TRBV3-1	-	TRBJ1-1	few	TGTGCCAGCAGTCCAGGGGCCCATGGTGAAGCTTTCTTT	CASSPGAHGEAFF
TRBV12-5	TRBD2	TRBJ2-1	-	TGTGCTAGTGGTTTGGCGACCCTGGGGACTAGTCGTCTCGGCAATGAGCAGTTCTTC	CASGLATLGTSRLGNEQFF
TRBV6-5	TRBD2	TRBJ2-5	few	TGTGCCAGCAGCCCTTTTTGGACTAGCGGTAGAAAGCAGTACTTC	CASSPFWTSGRKQYF
TRBV4-3	-	TRBJ2-3	many	TGCGCCAGCAGCCAAGAATTGAACGGGGGGCCATCAGATACGCAGTATTTT	CASSQELNGGPSDTQYF
TRBV12-3/TRBV12-4	-	TRBJ2-3	-	TGTGCCAGCAGCCAGTCCCGGCCAGATACGCAGTATTTT	CASSQSRPDTQYF
TRBV6-6	-	TRBJ1-5	-	TGTGCCAGCTGGGGTTTGGACACGAGTAGCAATCAGCCCCAGCATTTT	CASWGLDTSSNQPQHF
TRBV29-1	-	TRBJ2-1	-	TGCAGCGTTGTACAGTACAATGAGCAGTTCTTC	CSVVQYNEQFF
TRBV29-1	-	TRBJ1-1	-	TGCAGCGGGGGGAGGAAGATGAACACTGAAGCTTTCTTT	CSGGRKMNTEAFF
TRBV29-1	-	TRBJ2-1	many	TGCAGCGTTTTAGGGGTTGAGCAGTTCTTC	CSVLGVEQFF
TRBV27	-	TRBJ2-7	-	TGTGCCAGCAGTGACGGGCTCCGCTACGAGCAGTACTTC	CASSDGLRYEQYF
TRBV12-3/TRBV12-4	-	TRBJ2-7	-	TGTGCCAGCTCAGGGTGGAATGAGCAGTACTTC	CASSGWNEQYF
TRBV10-3	TRBD1	TRBJ2-3	-	TGTGCCATCAGTCCGGGACAGACTACAGATACGCAGTATTTT	CAISPGQTTDTQYF
TRBV6-5	TRBD1	TRBJ2-7	-	TGTGCCAGCAGTACGGACAGGGGGAGCCACGAGCAGTACTTC	CASSTDRGSHEQYF
TRBV7-9	-	TRBJ1-1	-	TGTGCCAGCAGCTTAGCTCGGCAGGGGACTGAAGCTTTCTTT	CASSLARQGTEAFF
TRBV28	-	TRBJ2-1	-	TGTGCCAGCAGCCTTAACATCAATCAGCAGTTCTTC	CASSLNINQQFF
TRBV3-1	-	TRBJ2-6	-	TGTGCCAGCAGCTCCATGACGTGGGGTGGCGGGGCCAACGTCCTGACTTTC	CASSSMTWGGGANVLTF
TRBV4-1	TRBD2	TRBJ2-3	-	TGCGCCGGCAGCCAAGTTTGGCGGGGGGAAACAGATACGCAGTATTTT	CAGSQVWRGETDTQYF
TRBV25-1	TRBD1	TRBJ1-2	-	TGTGCCAGCAGCCAAGAGGGGGCGTTGGACTATGGCTACACCTTC	CASSQEGALDYGYTF
TRBV4-3	-	TRBJ2-1	few	TGCGCCAGCAGCCCAGGGACTCCCCTAGCCTACAATGAGCAGTTCTTC	CASSPGTPLAYNEQFF
TRBV4-1	TRBD2	TRBJ2-1	few	TGCGCCAGCAGCCAGGGAGCGGGGGTAATCGGTGAGCAGTTCTTC	CASSQGAGVIGEQFF
TRBV28	TRBD2	TRBJ2-7	few	TGTGCCTCCCGGGGTAGCGGGCCTCCCTACGAGCAGTACTTC	CASRGSGPPYEQYF
TRBV29-1	-	TRBJ2-1	few	TGCAGCATGACAGTTGTCAGCTCCTACAATGAGCAGTTCTTC	CSMTVVSSYNEQFF
TRBV27	TRBD2	TRBJ2-1	many	TGTGCCAGCAGTCCAGGGACTAGCGGGAAGAATGAGCAGTTCTTC	CASSPGTSGKNEQFF
TRBV9	TRBD2	TRBJ2-3	few	TGTGCCAGCAGCGTAGAATGGCGGGAGGACACAGATACGCAGTATTTT	CASSVEWREDTDTQYF
TRBV24-1	TRBD1	TRBJ1-1	few	TGTGCCACCATTCTCACCGCAGGGGGCGAGGACGCTTTCTTT	CATILTAGGEDAFF
TRBV20-1	TRBD1	TRBJ2-5	-	TGCAGTGCTAGAAAGGACAGGGGATGGGGAGAGACCCAGTACTTC	CSARKDRGWGETQYF
TRBV20-1	-	TRBJ2-5	few	TGCAGTGCTAGAGACCCAACTAAGGGGGAGACCCAGTACTTC	CSARDPTKGETQYF
TRBV20-1	-	TRBJ1-1	few	TGCAGTGCTAGTGGGGGATACACTGAAGCTTTCTTT	CSASGGYTEAFF
TRBV7-2	TRBD2	TRBJ2-3	few	TGTGCCAGCAGCTTAGATCTATTAGCGGGGCTCAGCACAGATACGCAGTATTTT	CASSLDLLAGLSTDTQYF
TRBV4-1	TRBD1	TRBJ1-5	few	TGCGCCAGCAGCCAAGCACGGACAGGGACCTATCAGCCCCAGCATTTT	CASSQARTGTYQPQHF
TRBV24-1	-	TRBJ2-3	once	TGTGCCACCAGTGATCCTCCAAACAATACGCAGGATTTT	CATSDPPNNTQDF
TRBV6-5	-	TRBJ1-2	few	TGTGCCAGCAGCTCCCGCGAGGTCTTGTTCTATGGCTACACCTTC	CASSSREVLFYGYTF
TRBV5-6	TRBD1	TRBJ2-7	-	TGTGCCAGCACCAACCCCCGAGACAGGGGGATCCACGAGCAGTACTTC	CASTNPRDRGIHEQYF
TRBV7-2	-	TRBJ2-3	-	TGTGCCAGCAGCCGTTTTGGGGAGGATACGCAGTATTTT	CASSRFGEDTQYF
TRBV28	TRBD2	TRBJ2-3	-	TGTGCCAGCAGTATAGCGGGAGGGCCCGGAGATACGCAGTATTTT	CASSIAGGPGDTQYF
TRBV25-1	-	TRBJ2-1	-	TGTGCCAGCAGTGAATATGGCGGGGAAGGCAATGAGCAGTTCTTC	CASSEYGGEGNEQFF
TRBV10-3	TRBD1	TRBJ1-5	many	TGTGCCATCAGTCCACCGGGACAGCCTTCCAATCAGCCCCAGCATTTT	CAISPPGQPSNQPQHF
TRBV4-3	-	TRBJ2-3	few	TGCGCCAGCAGCCAAGAGGAACGAATTTCGGATACGCAGTATTTT	CASSQEERISDTQYF
TRBV6-6	-	TRBJ2-5	-	TGTGCCAGCAGTTACCCCGTGGGAAGGCAAGAGACCCAGTACTTC	CASSYPVGRQETQYF
TRBV6-5	TRBD2	TRBJ2-7	few	TGTGCCAGCAGCTGGACTAGCGGGAGGGGATACGAGCAGTACTTC	CASSWTSGRGYEQYF
TRBV29-1	TRBD1	TRBJ1-1	few	TGCAGCGTTCCGAAAAAGGACAGGGGGGACACTGAAGCTTTCTTT	CSVPKKDRGDTEAFF
TRBV6-2/TRBV6-3	-	TRBJ1-2	-	TGTGCCAGCCTTCTTAGCAGGGCGGGGATCTATGGCTACACCTTC	CASLLSRAGIYGYTF